Below, one T cell receptor beta chain is given with its context. The data were taken from a study of blood T cells in healthy people across ages. V shed 8 bases and J 7 bases; nucleotides not matched to a gene: 7. The germline V gene encodes CDR1 SGHTS and CDR2 YDEGEE. CDR3 length: 15 amino acids. Through a sample-barcoded 5' primer and a J-beta primer mix, a second PCR was run for roughly 6 to 12 cycles. MiXCR, applied by TCRdb to the 5' RACE reads, yields one record per CDR3 protein. The table shows under 2,000,000 distinct CDR3 sequences, with around 50% occurring only once. This rearrangement joins TRBV5-8 to TRBJ2-1, with TRBD2 matching over 15 bases. The source of this sequence is a woman in her forties in good health. Sequenced input: blood. The DNA of the CDR3 is TGTGCCAGTAGTAAAGGGACTAGCGGGGGGAATGAGCAGTTCTTC. It is translated as CASSKGTSGGNEQFF.